The 21 T cell receptor beta chains in this list originate from one sample, sequenced in a study of cytomegalovirus exposure and HLA in healthy donors. The PCR had 60 Vbeta and 13 Jbeta primers. This table comes from immunoSEQ multiplex PCR, and its TCRdb copy is limited to in-frame clones, with some not included. The data hold around 29,000 clones, with approximately 62% observed a single time. Sequencing was done on a sample of PBMCs. These receptors all stem from a male donor in good health and CMV-seropositive.

This clone appeared a few times. The genes are TRBV5-1 and TRBJ2-1; perhaps TRBD1 as D (7 bases). V was clipped by 4 bases and J by 2 bases, with 10 bases between them. CDR1 and CDR2 (germline): SGHRS, YFSETQ. The CDR3 spans 14 residues. The chain's CDR3 is CASSGGTAYNEQFF. In DNA, the CDR3 is TGCGCCAGCAGCGGCGGGACAGCCTACAATGAGCAGTTCTTC. The variable domain in full, completed from reference TRBV5-1 and TRBJ2-1, reads KAGVTQTPRYLIKTRGQQVTLSCSPISGHRSVSWYQQTPGQGLQFLFEYFSETQRNKGNFPGRFSGRQFSNSRSEMNVSTLELGDSALYLCASSGGTAYNEQFFGPGTRLTVL.

V and J are TRBV5-5 and TRBJ1-2; tentatively, D is TRBD1 (5 bases). Germline V gene lookup returns CDR1 SGHKS and CDR2 YYEKEE (reference sequence). CDR3 length equals 13 residues. V gave up 4 bases and J gave up 2 bases, with 9 bases separating them. The CDR3 region is CASSQRGNYGYTF. In nucleotides, the CDR3 is TGTGCCAGCAGCCAGCGGGGGAACTATGGCTACACCTTC.

The V and J genes are TRBV7-9 and TRBJ2-5; 9 positions agree with TRBD2. From germline, CDR1 is SEHNR and CDR2 FQNEAQ (reference sequence). The CDR3 covers 14 residues. Trimming removed 5 bases from V and 5 bases from J; junction bases left unmatched: 6. The CDR3 here is CASSTAGGAETQYF. The CDR3 DNA follows: TGTGCCAGCAGCACAGCGGGAGGAGCGGAGACCCAGTACTTC.

In DNA, the CDR3 is TGCGCCAGCAGCGCTCAGGGGGATGGGGAAAAACTGTTTTTT. This translates into CASSAQGDGEKLFF. This chain uses TRBV5-1 with TRBJ1-4, with TRBD1 identical over 7 bases. Germline V gives CDR1 SGHRS, CDR2 YFSETQ. V shed 4 bases, J shed 8 bases, and the junction held 8 bases outside the gene matches. This CDR3 has 14 residues.

V is TRBV7-9 and J is TRBJ1-2, with D uncertain. CDR3 length equals 15 residues. V gave up 2 bases and J gave up 8 bases, with 18 bases separating them. The germline CDR1 and CDR2 sequences are SEHNR and FQNEAQ (reference sequence). The CDR3 nucleotides read TGTGCCAGCAGCTTACCTAGCCGGGGATGGGAGGGCTACACCTTC. Its translation is CASSLPSRGWEGYTF.

This clone was seen only a few times. The V gene is TRBV6-4, the J gene TRBJ2-3, with TRBD2 as a possible D gene (7 bases). From germline, CDR1 is MRHNA and CDR2 SNTAGT. The V end lost 2 bases, the J end lost 4 bases, and 10 bases lay between the germline ends. CDR3 size: 14 residues. The CDR3 region has the DNA TGTGCCAGCAGTGACGGGGAGGGGGCAGATACGCAGTATTTT. Translation: CASSDGEGADTQYF.

The chain is built from TRBV5-1 and TRBJ1-5; 8 bases map to TRBD1. Germline V gives CDR1 SGHRS, CDR2 YFSETQ. The CDR3 length is 15 residues. V trimming: 5 bases; J trimming: 3 bases; junction bases outside the gene matches: 7. Here the CDR3 DNA reads TGCGCCAGCAGGCCCGGACAGGGCGACAATCAGCCCCAGCATTTT. Translated, it gives CASRPGQGDNQPQHF.

The chain recombines TRBV5-8 with TRBJ2-4, with a weak D call TRBD2 (5 bases). V lost 4 bases and J lost 4, with 15 bases in between. Germline-derived CDR1 and CDR2 are SGHTS and YDEGEE. This CDR3 spans 15 amino acids. The CDR3 region is CASSGGLLIKNIQYF. CDR3 coding DNA: TGTGCCAGCAGCGGTGGACTGCTAATAAAAAACATTCAGTACTTC.

The rearrangement links TRBV10-2 to TRBJ1-1; D gene uncertain. CDR1 WSHSY and CDR2 SAAADI come from the germline V gene. Trimming removed 1 base from V and 0 bases from J, with 9 bases in between. CDR3 length: 15 residues. The CDR3 region is CASSEWAGVNTEAFF. Here the CDR3 DNA reads TGCGCCAGCAGTGAGTGGGCAGGTGTGAACACTGAAGCTTTCTTT.

J is TRBJ2-6 and V is TRBV6-1; no clear D. Trimming removed 6 bases at V and 0 bases at J, with 9 bases between. The CDR3 runs to 15 residues. From germline, CDR1 is MNHNS and CDR2 SASEGT. CDR3 residues: CASSSTSSGANVLTF. CDR3 bases: TGTGCCAGCAGCTCGACATCCTCTGGGGCCAACGTCCTGACTTTC.

This rearrangement joins TRBV5-6 to TRBJ1-1; possibly TRBD1 for D (6 bases). There are 14 residues in the CDR3. Germline CDR1 is SGHDT and CDR2 is YYEEEE. V was shortened by 2 bases and J by 0 bases, with 8 bases between the two germline ends. CDR3 nucleotides: TGTGCCAGCAGCTTCGGACAGCTGAACACTGAAGCTTTCTTT. It encodes CASSFGQLNTEAFF.

V gene TRBV28 combines with J gene TRBJ1-1, with 8 bases lining up with TRBD1. The CDR3 totals 15 residues. In germline, CDR1 is MDHEN, CDR2 SYDVKM. Unmatched junction bases numbered 13, after V lost 5 bases and J lost 8 bases. This chain's CDR3 is CASSPRTGKISEAFF. CDR3 in DNA: TGTGCCAGCAGTCCTCGGACAGGGAAGATTAGCGAAGCTTTCTTT.

Sample share makes this clone medium-sized. The CDR3 spells CATSDGSTGNVYEQYF. In nucleotides, the CDR3 is TGTGCCACCAGCGATGGGTCGACAGGGAACGTGTACGAGCAGTACTTC. The rearrangement links TRBV15 to TRBJ2-7, with 7 bases fitting TRBD1. Per germline, CDR1 LNHNV and CDR2 YYDKDF (reference sequence). This CDR3 comprises 16 residues. V gave up 5 bases and J gave up 4 bases; unmatched junction bases: 14.

The rearrangement joins TRBV29-1 to TRBJ1-1, with 7 bases fitting TRBD1. CDR1 is SQVTM and CDR2 is ANQGSEA in the germline V gene. The CDR3 consists of 13 residues. CDR3 sequence: CLARGREGTEAFF. Written as DNA, the CDR3 is TGCCTTGCGAGGGGGCGGGAAGGCACTGAAGCTTTCTTT.

The chain carries TRBV18 and TRBJ1-3; 8 bases agree with TRBD1. This CDR3 has 16 residues. Per the germline V gene, CDR1 is KGHSH and CDR2 is LQKENI. V shed 0 bases, J shed 6 bases, and the junction held 7 bases outside the gene matches. CDR3 bases: TGTGCCAGCTCACCACCGGTCAGGGGGCAAGAAAACACCATATATTTT. Its protein is CASSPPVRGQENTIYF.

This clone was seen a handful of times. This sequence joins TRBV5-4 and TRBJ1-1; 8 bases fit TRBD1. Per the germline V gene, CDR1 is SGHNT and CDR2 is YYREEE (reference sequence). This CDR3 spans 19 amino acids. V shed 3 bases and J 8 bases; nucleotides not matched to a gene: 24. The CDR3 here is CASSSDRGPLLSIGAEAFF. The CDR3 region has the DNA TGTGCCAGCAGCTCCGACAGGGGCCCGCTCTTAAGTATCGGGGCCGAAGCTTTCTTT.

The chain employs TRBV5-4 and TRBJ1-2, with D possibly TRBD1 on 6 matching bases. Germline CDR1 is SGHNT and CDR2 is YYREEE (reference sequence). This CDR3 contains 13 residues. Trimming stripped 4 bases from V and 5 bases from J, with 12 bases between. CDR3 DNA: TGTGCCAGCAGCCAAGGGGGTGCTTATGGCTACACCTTC. This translates into CASSQGGAYGYTF.

The rearrangement links TRBV29-1 to TRBJ1-2, with 9 bases aligning to TRBD1. The CDR3 runs 13 residues. The J segment lost 5 bases and the V segment lost 5 bases, leaving 6 bases of the junction unmatched. The V gene's germline CDR1 is SQVTM and CDR2 ANQGSEA. The CDR3 protein is CSVLGTGRYGYTF. The CDR3 DNA is TGCAGCGTTCTTGGGACAGGGCGGTATGGCTACACCTTC.

The chain carries TRBV15 and TRBJ2-7, with TRBD1 identical over 11 bases. Trimming took 2 bases from V and 3 from J; bases not matched to a gene: 9. Germline V gene data show CDR1 as LNHNV and CDR2 as YYDKDF (reference sequence). This CDR3 is 17 amino acids long. CDR3 sequence reads: CATSRQLTGTGGYEQYF. CDR3 sequence (DNA): TGTGCCACCAGCAGACAATTAACCGGGACAGGGGGCTACGAGCAGTACTTC.

The chain links TRBV4-1 to TRBJ2-2, with TRBD2 matching 11 bases. There are 16 residues in the CDR3. J was trimmed by 3 bases and V by 4 bases; bases with no gene match: 4. The germline V gene encodes CDR1 MGHRA and CDR2 YSYEKL. This CDR3 reads CASSLLAGGDTGELFF. As DNA, the CDR3 is TGCGCCAGCAGCCTGCTAGCGGGAGGTGACACCGGGGAGCTGTTTTTT.

The chain couples TRBV4-1 to TRBJ2-2; 12 nucleotides match TRBD2. The CDR3 covers 16 residues. Germline V CDR1 and CDR2: MGHRA, YSYEKL. V shed 3 bases, J shed 5 bases, and the junction held 4 bases outside the gene matches. The CDR3 protein is CASSHRTSGKTGELFF. CDR3 sequence (DNA): TGCGCCAGCAGCCACCGGACTAGCGGGAAAACCGGGGAGCTGTTTTTT.